Listed below are T cell receptor beta chains from one sample, sequenced in a study of T cells after yellow fever vaccination. TCRdb re-analysed the 5' RACE reads in MiXCR, keeping a single row per CDR3 protein. The table lists some 68,000 distinct CDR3 sequences, approximately 7% of them singletons. The specimen comprised CD8+ T cells sorted from PBMCs, sampled approximately 40 days after the first yellow fever vaccination. Source of these receptors: a young man who received the YFV17D yellow fever vaccine. Each CDR3 is given with its conserved first and last residue. The order of the fields is clone size, D gene, CDR3 length, J gene, V gene, CDR3 protein, CDR3 DNA. A D gene is named only where the DNA matches it firmly. A clone size is listed for some rows: how often the clone was seen (once, few, many), or a class if it is expanded.

clone_size: -; d_call: -; cdr3_length: 14; j_call: TRBJ1-6; v_call: TRBV7-2; cdr3_aa: CASSPPRGNSPLHF; cdr3_nt: TGTGCCAGCAGCCCCCCCAGGGGTAATTCACCCCTCCACTTT
clone_size: many; d_call: -; cdr3_length: 11; j_call: TRBJ2-3; v_call: TRBV6-5; cdr3_aa: CASRDLDTQYF; cdr3_nt: TGTGCCAGCAGAGACCTCGATACGCAGTATTTT
clone_size: -; d_call: -; cdr3_length: 17; j_call: TRBJ1-2; v_call: TRBV7-2; cdr3_aa: CASSLVGGRAANYGYTF; cdr3_nt: TGTGCCAGCAGCTTAGTTGGGGGCAGGGCAGCTAACTATGGCTACACCTTC
clone_size: -; d_call: -; cdr3_length: 14; j_call: TRBJ1-4; v_call: TRBV20-1; cdr3_aa: CSASYLATNEKLFF; cdr3_nt: TGCAGTGCTTCCTACCTTGCAACTAATGAAAAACTGTTTTTT
clone_size: many; d_call: -; cdr3_length: 13; j_call: TRBJ1-3; v_call: TRBV29-1; cdr3_aa: CSVWSGTDNTIYF; cdr3_nt: TGCAGCGTTTGGTCCGGGACCGATAACACCATATATTTT
clone_size: few; d_call: -; cdr3_length: 12; j_call: TRBJ2-3; v_call: TRBV10-3; cdr3_aa: CAISESADTQYF; cdr3_nt: TGTGCCATCAGTGAGTCGGCAGATACGCAGTATTTT
clone_size: many; d_call: -; cdr3_length: 14; j_call: TRBJ1-4; v_call: TRBV7-9; cdr3_aa: CASSQRGLGEKLFF; cdr3_nt: TGTGCCAGCAGCCAGCGGGGACTCGGTGAAAAACTGTTTTTT
clone_size: many; d_call: -; cdr3_length: 15; j_call: TRBJ2-7; v_call: TRBV19; cdr3_aa: CASSIAAGTSYEQYF; cdr3_nt: TGTGCCAGTAGTATAGCCGCCGGCACGTCCTACGAGCAGTACTTC
clone_size: many; d_call: TRBD1; cdr3_length: 14; j_call: TRBJ2-2; v_call: TRBV19; cdr3_aa: CASKGQGDTGELFF; cdr3_nt: TGTGCCAGTAAGGGACAGGGGGACACCGGGGAGCTGTTTTTT
clone_size: many; d_call: -; cdr3_length: 13; j_call: TRBJ2-5; v_call: TRBV15; cdr3_aa: CATTIGQQETQYF; cdr3_nt: TGTGCCACCACCATCGGACAGCAAGAGACCCAGTACTTC
clone_size: many; d_call: TRBD1; cdr3_length: 17; j_call: TRBJ2-4; v_call: TRBV24-1; cdr3_aa: CATSDGTGQGPKNIQYF; cdr3_nt: TGTGCCACCAGTGATGGAACGGGACAGGGTCCCAAAAACATTCAGTACTTC
clone_size: -; d_call: TRBD1; cdr3_length: 16; j_call: TRBJ2-7; v_call: TRBV13; cdr3_aa: CASSFDRAGQDREQYF; cdr3_nt: TGTGCCAGCAGCTTCGACAGGGCGGGCCAAGATAGAGAGCAGTACTTC
clone_size: many; d_call: -; cdr3_length: 15; j_call: TRBJ1-3; v_call: TRBV7-9; cdr3_aa: CASSSGGTTGNTIYF; cdr3_nt: TGTGCCAGCAGCTCAGGCGGGACTACTGGAAACACCATATATTTT
clone_size: -; d_call: TRBD2; cdr3_length: 21; j_call: TRBJ2-1; v_call: TRBV4-1; cdr3_aa: CASSQDSAGGQNPLSYNEQFF; cdr3_nt: TGCGCCAGCAGCCAAGATAGCGCGGGGGGCCAAAATCCACTCTCCTACAATGAGCAGTTCTTC
clone_size: many; d_call: -; cdr3_length: 17; j_call: TRBJ2-1; v_call: TRBV5-1; cdr3_aa: CASSLVGGRPPYNEQFF; cdr3_nt: TGCGCCAGCAGCTTGGTGGGGGGGCGGCCCCCCTACAATGAGCAGTTCTTC
clone_size: few; d_call: TRBD2; cdr3_length: 14; j_call: TRBJ2-5; v_call: TRBV5-1; cdr3_aa: CASSSLAGQETQYF; cdr3_nt: TGCGCCAGCAGTTCCCTAGCGGGCCAAGAGACCCAGTACTTC
clone_size: many; d_call: TRBD1; cdr3_length: 14; j_call: TRBJ1-2; v_call: TRBV24-1; cdr3_aa: CATSEYPGGYGYTF; cdr3_nt: TGTGCCACCAGTGAATACCCAGGGGGCTATGGCTACACCTTC
clone_size: few; d_call: TRBD2; cdr3_length: 15; j_call: TRBJ2-3; v_call: TRBV5-4; cdr3_aa: CASSQRGTSTDTQYF; cdr3_nt: TGTGCCAGCAGCCAGCGGGGGACTAGCACAGATACGCAGTATTTT
clone_size: many; d_call: -; cdr3_length: 13; j_call: TRBJ1-4; v_call: TRBV9; cdr3_aa: CASSQDQGEKLFF; cdr3_nt: TGTGCCAGCAGTCAAGACCAGGGTGAAAAACTGTTTTTT
clone_size: many; d_call: TRBD1; cdr3_length: 14; j_call: TRBJ2-5; v_call: TRBV5-1; cdr3_aa: CASSQITGEETQYF; cdr3_nt: TGCGCCAGCAGCCAAATAACAGGGGAGGAGACCCAGTACTTC
clone_size: many; d_call: -; cdr3_length: 10; j_call: TRBJ1-1; v_call: TRBV12-3/TRBV12-4; cdr3_aa: CATRDTEAFF; cdr3_nt: TGTGCCACTCGTGACACTGAAGCTTTCTTT
clone_size: many; d_call: -; cdr3_length: 13; j_call: TRBJ1-1; v_call: TRBV4-1; cdr3_aa: CASSIDGNTEAFF; cdr3_nt: TGCGCCAGCAGTATAGACGGGAACACTGAAGCTTTCTTT
clone_size: -; d_call: TRBD1; cdr3_length: 15; j_call: TRBJ2-1; v_call: TRBV20-1; cdr3_aa: CSARVDRVAYNEQFF; cdr3_nt: TGCAGTGCTAGAGTCGACAGGGTAGCCTACAATGAGCAGTTCTTC
clone_size: many; d_call: -; cdr3_length: 19; j_call: TRBJ1-6; v_call: TRBV7-6; cdr3_aa: CASSFRAGLKSSYNSPLHF; cdr3_nt: -
clone_size: -; d_call: -; cdr3_length: 14; j_call: TRBJ1-1; v_call: TRBV15; cdr3_aa: CATSRTVKNTEAFF; cdr3_nt: TGTGCCACCAGCAGGACAGTAAAGAACACTGAAGCTTTCTTT
clone_size: many; d_call: -; cdr3_length: 12; j_call: TRBJ1-1; v_call: TRBV19; cdr3_aa: CASRTENTEAFF; cdr3_nt: TGTGCCAGTCGGACAGAGAACACTGAAGCTTTCTTT
clone_size: many; d_call: -; cdr3_length: 17; j_call: TRBJ2-2; v_call: TRBV6-2/TRBV6-3; cdr3_aa: CASSWRPGLTNTGELFF; cdr3_nt: TGTGCCAGCAGTTGGCGTCCCGGACTTACGAACACCGGGGAGCTGTTTTTT
clone_size: many; d_call: -; cdr3_length: 14; j_call: TRBJ1-5; v_call: TRBV5-6; cdr3_aa: CASSFGQGHQPQHF; cdr3_nt: TGTGCCAGCAGCTTTGGGCAGGGGCATCAGCCCCAGCATTTT
clone_size: few; d_call: -; cdr3_length: 17; j_call: TRBJ1-2; v_call: TRBV6-5; cdr3_aa: CASSIDRNLTPMIGYTF; cdr3_nt: TGTGCCAGCAGTATCGACAGGAATCTTACTCCTATGATTGGCTACACCTTC
clone_size: many; d_call: -; cdr3_length: 13; j_call: TRBJ1-1; v_call: TRBV5-1; cdr3_aa: CASSLEVGTEAFF; cdr3_nt: TGCGCCAGCAGTCTTGAGGTAGGCACTGAAGCTTTCTTT
clone_size: many; d_call: -; cdr3_length: 14; j_call: TRBJ1-1; v_call: TRBV12-5; cdr3_aa: CASGATGRNTEAFF; cdr3_nt: TGTGCTAGTGGCGCGACAGGACGGAACACTGAAGCTTTCTTT
clone_size: few; d_call: -; cdr3_length: 14; j_call: TRBJ1-2; v_call: TRBV5-1; cdr3_aa: CASRSGRNYVGYTF; cdr3_nt: TGCGCCAGCAGGTCGGGCCGAAACTATGTTGGCTACACCTTC
clone_size: many; d_call: -; cdr3_length: 14; j_call: TRBJ2-1; v_call: TRBV18; cdr3_aa: CASSPPTTYNEQFF; cdr3_nt: TGTGCCAGCTCACCACCGACTACCTACAATGAGCAGTTCTTC
clone_size: few; d_call: -; cdr3_length: 15; j_call: TRBJ1-5; v_call: TRBV20-1; cdr3_aa: CSASTRIHSNQPQHF; cdr3_nt: TGCAGTGCTAGTACACGCATCCATAGCAATCAGCCCCAGCATTTT
clone_size: -; d_call: -; cdr3_length: 15; j_call: TRBJ2-3; v_call: TRBV27; cdr3_aa: CASRTSSFHTDTQYF; cdr3_nt: TGTGCCAGCAGGACCTCTTCATTTCACACAGATACGCAGTATTTT